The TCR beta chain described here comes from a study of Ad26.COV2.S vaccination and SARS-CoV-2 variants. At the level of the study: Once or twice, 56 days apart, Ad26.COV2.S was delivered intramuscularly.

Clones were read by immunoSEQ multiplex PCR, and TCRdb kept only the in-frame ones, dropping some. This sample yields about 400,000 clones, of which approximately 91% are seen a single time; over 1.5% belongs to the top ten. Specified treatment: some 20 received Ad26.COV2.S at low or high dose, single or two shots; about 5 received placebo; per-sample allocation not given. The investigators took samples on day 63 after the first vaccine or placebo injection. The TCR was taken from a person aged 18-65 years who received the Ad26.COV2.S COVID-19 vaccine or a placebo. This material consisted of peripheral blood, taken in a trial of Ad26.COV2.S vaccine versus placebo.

The CDR3 region has the DNA TGTGCCAGCAGCTCCCTGAACAATGAGCAGTTCTTC. Protein product: CASSSLNNEQFF. The chain couples TRBV9 to TRBJ2-1; no definite D call. V was clipped by 4 bases and J by 5 bases, with 7 bases between them. The CDR3 loop spans 12 amino acids. Germline V CDR1 and CDR2: SGDLS, YYNGEE.